This entry lists 5 T cell receptor beta chains sequenced from one sample in a study of PD-L1 blockade in urothelial cancer. Here immunoSEQ multiplex PCR was the method, and the copy in TCRdb shows in-frame clones only, minus some. The table includes 35,000 to 55,000 clones, around 90% detected once. Sequenced material: PBMCs, taken around atezolizumab (anti-PD-L1) treatment. These TCRs come from a woman aged 55 to 70 with urothelial cancer.

This chain connects TRBV7-8 to TRBJ2-7; D might be TRBD2 (5 bases). CDR1 is SGHVS and CDR2 is FQNEAQ in the germline V gene. The CDR3 runs 14 residues. The germline V and J ends were trimmed by 5 bases and 5 bases, with 16 bases remaining between them. In nucleotides, the CDR3 is TGTGCCAGCAGCCTCGGGATGCTTGCCCACGAGCAGTACTTC. Amino acids: CASSLGMLAHEQYF.

This clone was counted once. V gene TRBV7-3 combines with J gene TRBJ2-7, with 9 bases matching TRBD1. The CDR3 totals 15 residues. Trimming cost V 1 base and J 5 bases; bases outside gene matches: 6. Germline-derived CDR1 and CDR2 are SGHTA and FQGTGA. The CDR3 coding sequence is TGTGCCAGCAGCTTAATGGGACAGGGTAACGACGAGCAGTACTTC. Residues: CASSLMGQGNDEQYF. Complete variable domain (other parts from reference TRBV7-3 and TRBJ2-7): GAGVSQTPSNKVTEKGKYVELRCDPISGHTALYWYRQSLGQGPEFLIYFQGTGAADDSGLPNDRFFAVRPEGSVSTLKIQRTERGDSAVYLCASSLMGQGNDEQYFGPGTRLTVT.

The CDR3 reads CASLRDWTYEQYF. CDR3 in DNA: TGTGCCAGCCTCCGGGACTGGACTTACGAGCAGTACTTC. This chain connects TRBV6-6 to TRBJ2-7; D is perhaps TRBD2 (6 bases). The germline V gene encodes CDR1 MNHNY and CDR2 SVGAGI (reference sequence). CDR3 length: 13 residues. Trimming took off 8 bases at V and 4 bases at J, with 15 bases between the two ends.

J is TRBJ2-1 and V is TRBV6-5, with a tentative D call TRBD1 (6 bases). Trimming removed 4 bases at V and 2 bases at J, with 6 bases between. The CDR3 sequence is 13 residues long. Germline V gene data show CDR1 as MNHEY and CDR2 as SVGAGI. The CDR3 DNA follows: TGTGCCAGCAGTTGGGGGCCCTACAATGAGCAGTTCTTC. It is translated as CASSWGPYNEQFF.

The V and J genes are TRBV25-1 and TRBJ2-2; D is uncertain. The CDR3 consists of 13 residues. The germline CDR1 and CDR2 sequences are MGHDK and SYGVNS. V dropped 1 base and J dropped 6 bases, with 6 bases sitting between them. As DNA, the CDR3 is TGTGCCAGCAGTGAATTTGAGGCCGGGGAGCTGTTTTTT. This sequence encodes CASSEFEAGELFF. Supplemented by reference TRBV25-1 and TRBJ2-2, the full variable domain reads EADIYQTPRYLVIGTGKKITLECSQTMGHDKMYWYQQDPGMELHLIHYSYGVNSTEKGDLSSESTVSRIRTEHFPLTLESARPSHTSQYLCASSEFEAGELFFGEGSRLTVL.